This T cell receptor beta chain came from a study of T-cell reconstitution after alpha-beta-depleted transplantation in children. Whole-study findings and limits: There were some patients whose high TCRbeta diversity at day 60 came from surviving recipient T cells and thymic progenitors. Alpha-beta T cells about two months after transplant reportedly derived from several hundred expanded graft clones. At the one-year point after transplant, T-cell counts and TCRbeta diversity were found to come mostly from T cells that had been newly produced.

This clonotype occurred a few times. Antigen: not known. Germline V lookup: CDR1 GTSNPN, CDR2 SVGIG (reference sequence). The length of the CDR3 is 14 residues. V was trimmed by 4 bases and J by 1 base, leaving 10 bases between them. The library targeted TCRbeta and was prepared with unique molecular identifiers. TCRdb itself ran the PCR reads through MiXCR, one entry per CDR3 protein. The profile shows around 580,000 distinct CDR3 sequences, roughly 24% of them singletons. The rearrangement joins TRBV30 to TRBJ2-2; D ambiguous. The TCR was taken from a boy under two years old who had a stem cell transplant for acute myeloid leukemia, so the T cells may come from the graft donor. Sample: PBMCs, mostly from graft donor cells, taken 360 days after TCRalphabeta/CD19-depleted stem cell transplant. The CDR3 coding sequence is TGTGCCTGGAATCCGGGCCTGAACACCGGGGAGCTGTTTTTT. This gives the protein CAWNPGLNTGELFF. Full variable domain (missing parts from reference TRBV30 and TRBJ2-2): SQTIHQWPATLVQPVGSPLSLECTVEGTSNPNLYWYRQAAGRGLQLLFYSVGIGQISSEVPQNLSASRPQDRQFILSSKKLLLSDSGFYLCAWNPGLNTGELFFGEGSRLTVL.